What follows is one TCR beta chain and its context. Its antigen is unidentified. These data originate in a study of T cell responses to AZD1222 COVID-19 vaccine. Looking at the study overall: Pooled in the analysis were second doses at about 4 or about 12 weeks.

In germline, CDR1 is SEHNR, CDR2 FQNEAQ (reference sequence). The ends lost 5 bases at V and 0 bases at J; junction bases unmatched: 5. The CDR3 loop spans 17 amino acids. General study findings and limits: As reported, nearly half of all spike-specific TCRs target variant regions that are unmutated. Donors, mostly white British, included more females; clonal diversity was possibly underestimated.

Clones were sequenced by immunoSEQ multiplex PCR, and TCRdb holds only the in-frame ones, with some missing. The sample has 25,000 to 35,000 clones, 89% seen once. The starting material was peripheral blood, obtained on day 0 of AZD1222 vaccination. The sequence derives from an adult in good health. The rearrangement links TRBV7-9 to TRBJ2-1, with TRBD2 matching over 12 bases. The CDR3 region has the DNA TGTGCCAGCAGCCCGTCTAGCGGGAGGGCCTCCTACAATGAGCAGTTCTTC. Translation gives CASSPSSGRASYNEQFF.